This T cell receptor (beta chain) was recovered during a study of blood T cell repertoires in COVID-19. Study details: COVID-19 samples collected from the United States, Italy and Spain covered acute and convalescent phases. Sample material is recorded as cDNA or gDNA derived from T cells, B-cell-depleted T cells, or PBMCs.

The germline V gene encodes CDR1 SGDLS and CDR2 YYNGEE. V shed 4 bases, J shed 1 base, and the junction held 3 bases outside the gene matches. This CDR3 region has 16 residues. In the authors' methods: Amplification of reference gene primers was used by the study to estimate nucleated cell counts. TCRdb's table, derived via immunoSEQ multiplex PCR, lists solely in-frame clones and lacks some. From that table come the V and J calls and clone size; the DNA was used to work out D and trimming. The data show 180,000 or so clones, more than 80% seen once. The clonotype was recovered from a woman aged 55-75 years with acute or convalescent COVID-19. The sample taken for sequencing was peripheral blood. This chain links TRBV9 with TRBJ2-2; TRBD2 matches 11 bases. The CDR3 sequence: CASSPLAGVNTGELFF. CDR3 bases: TGTGCCAGCAGCCCACTAGCGGGAGTGAACACCGGGGAGCTGTTTTTT.